Following are 23 T cell receptor beta chains from one sample sequenced in a study of T cell responses to AZD1222 COVID-19 vaccine. Method: immunoSEQ multiplex PCR; TCRdb's copy keeps in-frame clones and lacks some. The sample shows approximately 170,000 clones, around nine tenths of them seen only once. The sample was peripheral blood, taken 28 days after the second AZD1222 dose. All receptors derive from an adult who received the AZD1222 COVID-19 vaccine.

The chain uses TRBV14 and TRBJ2-7, with a possible D match to TRBD2 (5 bases). With 1 base removed from V and 2 bases from J, the gap between germline ends came to 15 bases. The germline CDR1 and CDR2 sequences are SGHDN and FVKESK. The CDR3 has 16 amino acids. The CDR3 coding sequence is TGTGCCAGCAGCCAAGGGACTTCCCACTCCCCCTACGAGCAGTACTTC. This encodes CASSQGTSHSPYEQYF.

The chain couples TRBV27 to TRBJ2-2, with D perhaps TRBD2 (5 bases). Trimming stripped 8 bases from V and 1 base from J, with 14 bases between. The CDR3 has 15 amino acids. Per the germline V gene, CDR1 is MNHEY and CDR2 is SMNVEV (reference sequence). Written as DNA, the CDR3 is TGTGCCAGCCTAGCCTTGGGGTTGAACACCGGGGAGCTGTTTTTT. It yields the protein CASLALGLNTGELFF.

This clone was seen a single time. This sample includes further DNA sequences coding for the same CDR3. The chain couples TRBV12-3 or TRBV12-4 to TRBJ1-1; D gene uncertain. CDR3 size: 13 residues. Trimming removed 6 bases from V and 1 base from J, with 9 bases in between. CDR3 residues: CASSLQENTEAFF. CDR3 DNA: TGTGCCAGCAGCCTGCAAGAGAACACTGAAGCTTTCTTT.

The chain recombines TRBV18 with TRBJ1-6; D is ambiguous. CDR1 is KGHSH and CDR2 is LQKENI in the germline V gene. This CDR3 comprises 15 residues. V was trimmed by 2 bases and J by 13 bases, leaving 18 bases between them. This chain's CDR3 is CASSPRTADGGPLHF. CDR3 sequence (DNA): TGTGCCAGCTCACCAAGGACTGCCGACGGTGGGCCCCTCCACTTT.

In the case of this clone: At one boundary the junction diverges from the germline segment, which might be a read error. This sample includes further DNA sequences coding for the same CDR3. The rearrangement joins TRBV4-1 to TRBJ2-3; no firm D call. This CDR3 spans 14 amino acids. Germline V lookup: CDR1 MGHRA, CDR2 YSYEKL. The CDR3 DNA reads as TGCGCCAGCAGCCAAGTGCTGGCTAAAGATACACAGTATTTT. Translation: CASSQVLAKDTQYF.

This clone has just one count. CDR3 amino acids: CASSSPTGNTEAFF. The CDR3 nucleotides are TGCGCCAGCAGCTCTCCGACAGGGAACACTGAAGCTTTCTTT. The chain links TRBV5-1 to TRBJ1-1, with D possibly being TRBD1 (6 bases). From germline, CDR1 is SGHRS and CDR2 YFSETQ. With 3 bases removed from V and 1 base from J, the gap between germline ends came to 10 bases. This CDR3 spans 14 amino acids.

V and J are TRBV6-5 and TRBJ2-3; D possibly corresponds to TRBD2 (5 bases). Germline V gene data show CDR1 as MNHEY and CDR2 as SVGAGI. V was trimmed by 7 bases and J by 6 bases, leaving 20 bases between them. CDR3 length: 15 amino acids. The CDR3 region has the DNA TGTGCCAGCAAGGACGCCGGGGTGCAAATTGATACGCAGTATTTT. Translated: CASKDAGVQIDTQYF.

This chain joins TRBV19 and TRBJ1-1; a possible D gene is TRBD1 (5 bases). CDR1 is LNHDA, CDR2 SQIVND, per germline (reference sequence). With 7 bases removed from V and 5 bases from J, the gap between germline ends came to 14 bases. The length of the CDR3 is 13 residues. This CDR3 is CASKGQGETEAFF. CDR3 nucleotides: TGTGCCAGTAAGGGGCAGGGAGAAACTGAAGCTTTCTTT.

This clone appeared a single time. The chain carries TRBV18 and TRBJ2-1; the match to TRBD2 covers 10 bases. Trimming at V came to 5 bases and at J to 6 bases, leaving 7 bases not matched to a gene. This CDR3 has 15 amino acids. Germline CDR1 and CDR2: KGHSH and LQKENI. The CDR3 DNA sequence: TGTGCCAGCTCATCCCTAGCGGGGGCCATCAATGAGCAGTTCTTC. Protein: CASSSLAGAINEQFF. Looking up the rest from reference TRBV18 and TRBJ2-1 gives the full variable domain: NAGVMQNPRHLVRRRGQEARLRCSPMKGHSHVYWYRQLPEEGLKFMVYLQKENIIDESGMPKERFSAEFPKEGPSILRIQQVVRGDSAAYFCASSSLAGAINEQFFGPGTRLTVL.

This clone was recorded only once. This chain uses TRBV29-1 with TRBJ2-7, with TRBD2 matching over 12 bases. The V segment lost 7 bases and the J segment 2 bases; nucleotides outside the gene matches: 6. Germline CDR1 SQVTM, CDR2 ANQGSEA. This CDR3 spans 14 amino acids. In DNA form, the CDR3 reads TGCAGCGCCATGGGACTAGCGGGTACCTACGAGCAGTACTTC. Translating gives CSAMGLAGTYEQYF.

The V gene is TRBV4-2, the J gene TRBJ2-3, with TRBD2 matching 9 bases. Unmatched junction bases numbered 11, after V lost 4 bases and J lost 3 bases. Per the germline V gene, CDR1 is LGHNA and CDR2 is YNFKEQ. The CDR3 has 17 amino acids. For the CDR3, the DNA is TGTGCCAGCAGCCTTGGTCGGAGCGGGAGGCGGACAGATACGCAGTATTTT. Protein: CASSLGRSGRRTDTQYF.

The chain is built from TRBV30 and TRBJ2-7; 7 bases match TRBD1. V trimming: 4 bases; J trimming: 2 bases; junction bases outside the gene matches: 5. There are 13 residues in the CDR3. Germline V gene sequence: CDR1 GTSNPN, CDR2 SVGIG (reference sequence). For the CDR3, the DNA is TGTGCCTGGACCTCCGGGACAGCCTACGAGCAGTACTTC. Its protein product is CAWTSGTAYEQYF.

This chain connects TRBV12-3 or TRBV12-4 to TRBJ1-5; D is unclear. V was pared by 4 bases and J by 7 bases, with 8 bases between. The CDR3 is 12 residues long. The CDR3 protein is CASSSDGQPQHF. DNA of the CDR3: TGTGCCAGCAGTTCGGATGGGCAGCCCCAGCATTTT.

The chain employs TRBV2 and TRBJ2-7, with 8 bases lining up with TRBD1. Germline lookup yields CDR1 SNHLY and CDR2 FYNNEI. CDR3 size: 14 residues. J gave up 4 bases and V 1 base, and 3 bases lay outside the gene matches. DNA for the CDR3: TGTGCCAGCAGTGAAGGGACAGGGTCATACGAGCAGTACTTC. As protein: CASSEGTGSYEQYF.

CDR3 protein: CASGRGDTEAFF. CDR3 bases: TGTGCCAGCGGCAGGGGAGACACTGAAGCTTTCTTT. The V and J genes are TRBV6-6 and TRBJ1-1, with D perhaps TRBD1 (6 bases). The CDR3 runs 12 residues. Trimming cost V 8 bases and J 3 bases, with 10 bases left between them. Germline CDR1 MNHNY, CDR2 SVGAGI (reference sequence).

This chain uses TRBV5-1 with TRBJ2-5; TRBD2 matches 10 bases. There are 14 residues in the CDR3. V was pared by 0 bases and J by 11 bases, with 7 bases of the junction left unmatched. Germline V gene lookup returns CDR1 SGHRS and CDR2 YFSETQ. The CDR3: CASSLEASGGSQYF. CDR3 sequence (DNA): TGCGCCAGCAGCTTGGAGGCTAGCGGGGGATCACAGTACTTC.

The V and J genes are TRBV19 and TRBJ1-5; 7 bases fit TRBD1. The junction had 6 bases not matched to a gene; V was cut back by 8 bases and J by 2 bases. The CDR3 is made up of 14 amino acids. Per the germline V gene, CDR1 is LNHDA and CDR2 is SQIVND (reference sequence). The CDR3 sequence is CASLGDSGNQPQHF. CDR3 DNA: TGTGCCAGTTTAGGGGACAGCGGCAATCAGCCCCAGCATTTT.

The rearrangement uses TRBV5-4 and TRBJ2-7, with 10 bases that match TRBD1. The length of the CDR3 is 15 residues. Germline loops: CDR1 SGHNT, CDR2 YYREEE (reference sequence). The trim removed 0 bases at V and 1 base at J, leaving 1 base unmatched. The CDR3, as DNA: TGTGCCAGCAGCTTGGCGGGACAGGGGTCCTACGAGCAGTACTTC. This encodes CASSLAGQGSYEQYF.

The chain combines TRBV10-3 with TRBJ2-1; D perhaps matches TRBD2 (6 bases). Deletions cut 8 bases from V and 8 bases from J, with 13 bases between. This CDR3 is built from 12 residues. Germline CDR1 reads ENHRY; CDR2 reads SYGVKD. Written as DNA, the CDR3 is TGTGCCATCGGGGGGAGAGGCGATGAGCAGTTCTTC. This codes for CAIGGRGDEQFF.

The chain is built from TRBV10-3 and TRBJ2-2; 7 bases are shared with TRBD1. In germline, CDR1 is ENHRY, CDR2 SYGVKD. The CDR3 contains 16 residues. With 8 bases clipped from V and 0 bases from J, the junction kept 9 bases outside the gene matches. The CDR3 region is CAISSLQGTNTGELFF. As DNA, the CDR3 is TGTGCCATCTCGTCACTACAGGGGACGAACACCGGGGAGCTGTTTTTT.

The rearrangement links TRBV18 to TRBJ1-5, with unresolved D. Germline values: CDR1 KGHSH, CDR2 LQKENI. The CDR3 is 16 amino acids. Trimming removed 3 bases at V and 2 bases at J, with 14 bases between. CDR3 sequence (DNA): TGTGCCAGCTCACCGGACCGTCTTGGGGGCAATCAGCCCCAGCATTTT. Encoded protein: CASSPDRLGGNQPQHF.

The rearrangement uses TRBV6-5 and TRBJ2-3; 8 bases map to TRBD1. CDR3 length: 14 amino acids. Germline V gives CDR1 MNHEY, CDR2 SVGAGI. The V segment lost 6 bases and the J segment 4 bases; nucleotides outside the gene matches: 6. The CDR3, as DNA: TGTGCCAGCAGGCCGGACAGGGTATCAGATACGCAGTATTTT. As protein: CASRPDRVSDTQYF.

V and J are TRBV27 and TRBJ1-5; weak D call: TRBD1 (5 bases). The V end lost 8 bases, the J end lost 11 bases, and 19 bases lay between the germline ends. The CDR3 is 13 amino acids. The V gene's germline CDR1 is MNHEY and CDR2 SMNVEV (reference sequence). Written as DNA, the CDR3 is TGTGCCAGCCTCCACTCTCACAGGAGGGCCCAGCATTTT. Translating gives CASLHSHRRAQHF.